These 31 T cell receptor beta chains came from one sample sequenced in a study of identical twins. TCRdb independently ran MiXCR on the 5' RACE reads; one entry per CDR3 protein. Here the sample spans 700,000 to 950,000 distinct CDR3 sequences, around 12% being singletons. This same sample was also taken into another study, of yellow fever vaccine responses in identical twins.

The sample was PBMCs. The receptors originated from a woman between 18 and 29 years old in good health.

This clonotype occurred many times. V is TRBV29-1 and J is TRBJ2-5; 12 positions match TRBD2. Germline CDR1 is SQVTM and CDR2 is ANQGSEA. After removal of 8 bases from V and 5 bases from J, the junction contained 9 bases not matched to a gene. The CDR3 runs 14 residues. This CDR3 reads CSFASGGARETQYF. DNA of the CDR3: TGCAGCTTTGCTAGCGGGGGGGCTCGGGAGACCCAGTACTTC.

A few counts support this clonotype. The chain couples TRBV27 to TRBJ1-4, with D possibly matching TRBD1 (5 bases). The length of the CDR3 is 14 residues. Deletions cut 4 bases from V and 6 bases from J, with 12 bases between. Germline-derived CDR1 and CDR2 are MNHEY and SMNVEV (reference sequence). In nucleotides, the CDR3 is TGTGCCAGCAGTTCGAGAGGAGGGGATGAAAAACTGTTTTTT. Its protein product is CASSSRGGDEKLFF. The full variable domain, its missing parts supplied by reference TRBV27 and TRBJ1-4, is EAQVTQNPRYLITVTGKKLTVTCSQNMNHEYMSWYRQDPGLGLRQIYYSMNVEVTDKGDVPEGYKVSRKEKRNFPLILESPSPNQTSLYFCASSSRGGDEKLFFGSGTQLSVL.

The gene calls are TRBV3-1 and TRBJ1-2; D perhaps matches TRBD1 (5 bases). Germline loops: CDR1 LGHDT, CDR2 YNNKEL (reference sequence). This CDR3 region has 15 residues. Trimming left V 1 base short and J 7 bases short, with 16 bases between. The CDR3 DNA follows: TGTGCCAGCAGCCAAGGTGTTTTTGGGGGGACTGGCTACACCTTC. It codes for CASSQGVFGGTGYTF.

Only a few counts were recorded for this clonotype. The gene calls are TRBV28 and TRBJ2-1; perhaps D is TRBD1 or TRBD2 (5 bases each). The CDR3 sequence is 14 residues long. V dropped 7 bases and J dropped 0 bases, with 10 bases sitting between them. Per the germline V gene, CDR1 is MDHEN and CDR2 is SYDVKM. CDR3 nucleotide sequence: TGTGCCAGCATGGGACCGAGCTCCTACAATGAGCAGTTCTTC. Its translation: CASMGPSSYNEQFF.

This clonotype was observed a few times. The gene calls are TRBV7-8 and TRBJ1-1; maybe TRBD1 (5 bases). CDR3 length: 15 amino acids. Per germline, CDR1 SGHVS and CDR2 FQNEAQ. Trimming stripped 4 bases from V and 4 bases from J, with 16 bases between. Here the CDR3 DNA reads TGTGCCAGCAGCTCAAGGGGCAGGGAGGGCACTGAAGCTTTCTTT. It yields the protein CASSSRGREGTEAFF.

The V gene is TRBV2, the J gene TRBJ1-4; D is ambiguous. The CDR3 sequence is 13 residues long. Germline loops: CDR1 SNHLY, CDR2 FYNNEI. Trimming removed 6 bases at V and 6 bases at J, with 11 bases between. CDR3 region: CASRWTVDEKLFF. In DNA form, the CDR3 reads TGTGCCAGCAGGTGGACGGTCGATGAAAAACTGTTTTTT. Together with reference TRBV2 and TRBJ1-4, the CDR3 gives the full variable domain: EPEVTQTPSHQVTQMGQEVILRCVPISNHLYFYWYRQILGQKVEFLVSFYNNEISEKSEIFDDQFSVERPDGSNFTLKIRSTKLEDSAMYFCASRWTVDEKLFFGSGTQLSVL.

This chain connects TRBV20-1 to TRBJ2-3, with 7 positions matching TRBD1. In germline, CDR1 is DFQATT, CDR2 SNEGSKA (reference sequence). V shed 1 base, J shed 2 bases, and the junction held 6 bases outside the gene matches. The CDR3 consists of 15 residues. The CDR3 reads CSARVLDRATDTQYF. CDR3 DNA: TGCAGTGCTAGAGTCCTAGACAGGGCCACAGATACGCAGTATTTT.

The V gene is TRBV10-3, the J gene TRBJ1-1; D is unclear. V gave up 8 bases and J gave up 0 bases, with 10 bases separating them. The CDR3 is 13 residues long. Per germline, CDR1 ENHRY and CDR2 SYGVKD. The CDR3, as DNA: TGTGCCATCCGATCGGGCCTGAACACTGAAGCTTTCTTT. It specifies CAIRSGLNTEAFF.

The chain couples TRBV7-9 to TRBJ1-2; possible D gene TRBD1, 5 bases. Trimming stripped 3 bases from V and 6 bases from J, with 11 bases between. The germline V gene has CDR1 SEHNR and CDR2 FQNEAQ (reference sequence). The CDR3 loop spans 13 amino acids. The CDR3 DNA is TGTGCCAGCAGCTTTTTCGGGACCGATGGCTACACCTTC. Translated: CASSFFGTDGYTF.

The chain couples TRBV7-2 to TRBJ2-1; TRBD2 matches 10 bases. V gave up 2 bases and J gave up 8 bases; unmatched junction bases: 6. This CDR3 contains 15 residues. Germline values: CDR1 SGHTA, CDR2 FQGNSA. The CDR3 loop is CASSLSGGAVYEQFF. DNA for the CDR3: TGTGCCAGCAGCTTAAGCGGGGGGGCAGTGTATGAGCAGTTCTTC.

The chain is built from TRBV7-9 and TRBJ2-3; 9 bases line up with TRBD1. The CDR3 is 14 residues long. Germline V gene lookup returns CDR1 SEHNR and CDR2 FQNEAQ (reference sequence). Trimming took 1 base from V and 6 from J; bases not matched to a gene: 2. The CDR3 coding sequence is TGTGCCAGCAGCTTAGAAGGGACAGGGGATACGCAGTATTTT. This encodes CASSLEGTGDTQYF.

The sample holds a few counts of this clonotype. This rearrangement joins TRBV19 to TRBJ2-3; a possible D gene is TRBD2 (5 bases). Germline lookup yields CDR1 LNHDA and CDR2 SQIVND (reference sequence). The V gene lost 4 bases and the J gene lost 3 bases, with 17 bases spanning the gap. CDR3 size: 16 residues. CDR3 in amino acids: CASSNPGSSSTDTQYF. The CDR3 DNA sequence: TGTGCCAGTAGTAACCCGGGGTCGTCGAGTACAGATACGCAGTATTTT.

This clonotype appeared a few times. V and J are TRBV20-1 and TRBJ2-3; the match to TRBD2 covers 7 bases. Per the germline V gene, CDR1 is DFQATT and CDR2 is SNEGSKA (reference sequence). This CDR3 is 14 amino acids long. J gave up 5 bases and V 1 base, and 6 bases lay outside the gene matches. The CDR3 bases are TGCAGTGCTAGAGGGCAGGGAGGGCTAGATACGCAGTATTTT. The encoded protein is CSARGQGGLDTQYF.

This clonotype was recorded a few times. This chain links TRBV3-1 with TRBJ2-1; 7 bases line up with TRBD2. Trimming removed 3 bases from V and 0 bases from J; junction bases left unmatched: 11. The CDR3 contains 18 residues. The germline V gene has CDR1 LGHDT and CDR2 YNNKEL (reference sequence). CDR3 amino acids: CASSQQSWGGSSYNEQFF. In DNA form, the CDR3 reads TGTGCCAGCAGCCAGCAAAGTTGGGGGGGTAGCTCCTACAATGAGCAGTTCTTC.

This clonotype has just a few counts. This sequence joins TRBV29-1 and TRBJ2-1; TRBD1 matches 7 bases. V lost 3 bases to trimming and J lost 1 base; unmatched junction nucleotides: 9. The CDR3 consists of 16 residues. The germline gives CDR1 SQVTM, CDR2 ANQGSEA. CDR3 amino acids: CSVEGDRELSYNEQFF. Written as DNA, the CDR3 is TGCAGCGTTGAGGGCGACAGGGAATTATCCTACAATGAGCAGTTCTTC.

This clonotype came up a few times. V gene TRBV9 combines with J gene TRBJ2-7; D might be TRBD1 or TRBD2, each matching 5 bases. The CDR3 totals 17 residues. Trimming took off 0 bases at V and 5 bases at J, with 21 bases between the two ends. From germline, CDR1 is SGDLS and CDR2 YYNGEE. CDR3 nucleotide sequence: TGTGCCAGCAGCGTAGGAGGGGCTAACCTACATGTTGACGAGCAGTACTTC. It specifies CASSVGGANLHVDEQYF.

The rearrangement joins TRBV13 to TRBJ2-5; weak D call: TRBD2 (6 bases). This CDR3 has 16 amino acids. V was cut by 5 bases and J by 1 base, with 17 bases left in between. CDR1 PRHDT and CDR2 FYEKMQ come from the germline V gene (reference sequence). CDR3 sequence reads: CASSPWGLITQETQYF. In DNA, the CDR3 is TGTGCCAGCAGCCCGTGGGGACTGATAACCCAAGAGACCCAGTACTTC.

The rearrangement joins TRBV28 to TRBJ2-4; D uncertain. This CDR3 is built from 14 residues. CDR1 is MDHEN and CDR2 is SYDVKM in the germline V gene. Trimming left V 5 bases short and J 7 bases short, with 15 bases between. CDR3 coding DNA: TGTGCCAGCAGTCCTGTGAGTGTGGGGAACATTCAGTACTTC. Translating gives CASSPVSVGNIQYF.

V and J are TRBV5-1 and TRBJ2-3; weak D call: TRBD1 (6 bases). V lost 6 bases to trimming and J lost 3 bases, with 17 bases between them. This CDR3 is 15 amino acids long. The germline V gene encodes CDR1 SGHRS and CDR2 YFSETQ. As DNA, the CDR3 is TGCGCCAGCACCAGACAGGTTCCCGAGACAGATACGCAGTATTTT. It codes for CASTRQVPETDTQYF.

This clonotype occurred a few times. The gene calls are TRBV14 and TRBJ1-1; D not certain. The length of the CDR3 is 13 residues. Germline V gene lookup returns CDR1 SGHDN and CDR2 FVKESK. Trimming took off 7 bases at V and 1 base at J, with 10 bases between the two ends. For the CDR3, the DNA is TGTGCCAGCACCGGACTGGAGAACACTGAAGCTTTCTTT. It yields the protein CASTGLENTEAFF.

This clonotype was detected only a few times. The genes are TRBV2 and TRBJ2-5; 9 bases fit TRBD1. CDR3 length: 15 amino acids. The V and J ends lost 8 bases and 4 bases, in that order; junction bases with no gene match: 11. Germline V gene data show CDR1 as SNHLY and CDR2 as FYNNEI. The CDR3 sequence: CASGGQGELVETQYF. The CDR3 coding sequence is TGTGCCAGCGGGGGACAGGGCGAACTCGTAGAGACCCAGTACTTC.

This chain uses TRBV6-1 with TRBJ1-2; 7 bases agree with TRBD1. The CDR3 runs 13 residues. Germline V lookup: CDR1 MNHNS, CDR2 SASEGT. Trimming took 6 bases from V and 8 from J; bases not matched to a gene: 9. The CDR3 nucleotides read TGTGCCAGCAGGTCCACAGGGGTCTGGGGCTACACCTTC. Its translation is CASRSTGVWGYTF.

This clonotype was counted a few times. The V call is TRBV4-1, the J call TRBJ1-6, with 7 bases aligning to TRBD1. With V trimmed by 3 bases and J by 7 bases, 12 bases remained unmatched. The CDR3 runs 17 residues. Germline V gene sequence: CDR1 MGHRA, CDR2 YSYEKL. In DNA form, the CDR3 reads TGCGCCAGCAGCCATCATAACCCCGGGACAGCGAATTCACCCCTCCACTTT. This encodes CASSHHNPGTANSPLHF.

There are a few counts of this clonotype. The rearrangement uses TRBV25-1 and TRBJ2-5, with TRBD1 as a possible D gene (6 bases). Germline loops: CDR1 MGHDK, CDR2 SYGVNS. The CDR3 covers 15 residues. Trimming pared 6 bases from V and 1 base from J, leaving 15 bases between. The CDR3 reads CASRGASSFQETQYF. The CDR3 nucleotides read TGTGCCAGCAGGGGGGCTAGCTCATTCCAAGAGACCCAGTACTTC.

This chain links TRBV10-3 with TRBJ2-7, with 8 bases that match TRBD1. The CDR3 is made up of 13 amino acids. The V gene's germline CDR1 is ENHRY and CDR2 SYGVKD. J lost 4 bases, V lost 6 bases, and 5 bases had no gene match. The CDR3 DNA is TGTGCCATCAGCCAGGGGGCCCCGTACGAGCAGTACTTC. Translated: CAISQGAPYEQYF.

This clonotype has only a few counts. CDR3 residues: CAISESTREGDTQYF. The CDR3 region has the DNA TGTGCCATCAGTGAGTCGACGCGGGAGGGGGATACGCAGTATTTT. The chain combines TRBV10-3 with TRBJ2-3; 9 nucleotides match TRBD2. In germline, CDR1 is ENHRY, CDR2 SYGVKD. With 0 bases clipped from V and 6 bases from J, the junction kept 4 bases outside the gene matches. The CDR3 is 15 residues long.

The table lists this clonotype with a few counts. CDR3 amino acids: CASSYSTSGGPISYNEQFF. DNA for the CDR3: TGTGCCAGCAGTTACTCGACTAGCGGGGGGCCCATCTCCTACAATGAGCAGTTCTTC. The V gene is TRBV6-5, the J gene TRBJ2-1, with 13 bases that match TRBD2. The germline V gene encodes CDR1 MNHEY and CDR2 SVGAGI. This CDR3 spans 19 amino acids. V lost 0 bases to trimming and J lost 0 bases; unmatched junction nucleotides: 5.

This clonotype has only a few counts. The rearrangement links TRBV3-1 to TRBJ2-4; maybe TRBD2 (5 bases). The V gene lost 0 bases and the J gene lost 4 bases, with 13 bases spanning the gap. This CDR3 has 16 residues. The V gene's germline CDR1 is LGHDT and CDR2 YNNKEL (reference sequence). CDR3 sequence: CASSQDRGRIKNIQYF. CDR3 DNA: TGTGCCAGCAGCCAAGATAGAGGGCGGATAAAAAACATTCAGTACTTC.

This chain links TRBV11-2 with TRBJ2-1; 8 nucleotides agree with TRBD2. CDR1 is SGHAT, CDR2 FQNNGV, per germline. The CDR3 consists of 18 residues. Germline trimming cut 0 bases from V and 6 bases from J; bases unmatched to any gene: 13. CDR3 sequence reads: CASSLDLTSGDIFNEQFF. The CDR3 DNA follows: TGTGCCAGCAGCTTAGATCTTACTAGCGGAGATATATTCAATGAGCAGTTCTTC.

This clonotype was seen at least ten times. The V and J genes are TRBV5-1 and TRBJ2-7; D not resolved. The CDR3 is made up of 12 amino acids. From germline, CDR1 is SGHRS and CDR2 YFSETQ. The V end lost 5 bases, the J end lost 0 bases, and 6 bases lay between the germline ends. The DNA for the CDR3 is TGCGCCAGCAGGCCAAGCTCCTACGAGCAGTACTTC. Its translation: CASRPSSYEQYF. Full variable domain (remainder filled in from reference TRBV5-1 and TRBJ2-7): KAGVTQTPRYLIKTRGQQVTLSCSPISGHRSVSWYQQTPGQGLQFLFEYFSETQRNKGNFPGRFSGRQFSNSRSEMNVSTLELGDSALYLCASRPSSYEQYFGPGTRLTVT.

This clonotype was counted only a few times. The rearrangement uses TRBV6-5 and TRBJ1-4; TRBD1 matches at 9 bases. Per germline, CDR1 MNHEY and CDR2 SVGAGI. The ends lost 0 bases at V and 5 bases at J; junction bases unmatched: 7. The CDR3 loop spans 17 amino acids. CDR3 protein: CASSYSPTGTGNEKLFF. As DNA, the CDR3 is TGTGCCAGCAGTTACTCTCCGACCGGGACAGGGAATGAAAAACTGTTTTTT.